The 21 T cell receptor beta chains below all came from one sample that was sequenced in a study of beta chain features in type 1 diabetes. Expressed TCRB transcripts were sequenced because the entire RNA isolate underwent reverse transcription. The method was immunoSEQ multiplex PCR; TCRdb's version includes in-frame clones alone and lacks a portion of them. This sample has around 260,000 clones, with 20% found just once. Study results and caveats: Within each of all four CD4+ subsets, Type 1 diabetes patients had TCRB CDR3s that were moderately but significantly shorter.

Which antigens these TCRs recognize remains unknown. The specimen sequenced was naive CD4+ T cells from blood. The source of these receptors is a woman between 40 and 55 years old with type 1 diabetes.

A few counts support this clone. The rearrangement joins TRBV4-1 to TRBJ2-3; TRBD2 matches 12 bases. With V trimmed by 5 bases and J by 2 bases, 14 bases remained unmatched. The V gene's germline CDR1 is MGHRA and CDR2 YSYEKL. The CDR3 runs to 19 residues. This CDR3 is CASSGRGTGTSGFTDTQYF. The CDR3 bases are TGCGCCAGCAGCGGTCGAGGAACCGGGACTAGCGGGTTCACAGATACGCAGTATTTT.

This clone was detected a few times. This chain links TRBV18 with TRBJ1-3; D unresolved. V was pared by 6 bases and J by 4 bases, with 19 bases between. CDR1 KGHSH and CDR2 LQKENI come from the germline V gene. The CDR3 totals 16 residues. The CDR3 DNA reads as TGTGCCAGCTCGGCTGATCGGTTGACATTAGGAAACACCATATATTTT. Residues: CASSADRLTLGNTIYF.

The genes are TRBV13 and TRBJ2-7; TRBD1 matches at 9 bases. The germline V gene has CDR1 PRHDT and CDR2 FYEKMQ (reference sequence). The CDR3 has 15 amino acids. Trimming removed 6 bases from V and 7 bases from J; junction bases left unmatched: 13. The CDR3 region is CASRNYGTGRQEQYF. As DNA, the CDR3 is TGTGCCAGCAGGAATTACGGGACAGGGCGTCAGGAGCAGTACTTC.

This clone has a handful of counts. The chain carries TRBV6-4 and TRBJ2-3; 7 bases align to TRBD1. Unmatched junction bases numbered 1, after V lost 6 bases and J lost 1 base. The CDR3 is 13 amino acids. CDR1 and CDR2 (germline): MRHNA, SNTAGT. The CDR3 loop is CASSQGGTDTQYF. The DNA for the CDR3 is TGTGCCAGCAGCCAGGGGGGCACAGATACGCAGTATTTT.

This chain joins TRBV6-5 and TRBJ2-5; no clear D gene. V lost 5 bases and J lost 7, with 8 bases in between. The CDR3 contains 11 residues. Germline lookup yields CDR1 MNHEY and CDR2 SVGAGI. CDR3 coding DNA: TGTGCCAGCAGTCAACCGGGGACCCAGTACTTC. Its protein product is CASSQPGTQYF.

This clone appeared a few times. This chain connects TRBV5-1 to TRBJ1-2; D is unclear. CDR1 SGHRS and CDR2 YFSETQ come from the germline V gene. Trimming left V 5 bases short and J 8 bases short, with 22 bases between. The CDR3 length is 15 residues. The CDR3 DNA reads TGCGCCAGCAGTTTACGGGGTGAGGAATCGTGGGGCTACACCTTC. This encodes CASSLRGEESWGYTF.

This clone was counted a few times. The V gene is TRBV4-2, the J gene TRBJ1-1; 8 nucleotides agree with TRBD1. V was clipped by 0 bases and J by 1 base; unmatched bases: 4. Looked up from germline, CDR1 is LGHNA and CDR2 is YNFKEQ. This CDR3 region has 16 residues. DNA of the CDR3: TGTGCCAGCAGCCAAGATACGGGACAGGAGAACACTGAAGCTTTCTTT. Protein product: CASSQDTGQENTEAFF.

This chain connects TRBV18 to TRBJ2-7, with 9 bases matching TRBD1. Germline trimming cut 2 bases from V and 4 bases from J; bases unmatched to any gene: 9. Germline assignment: CDR1 KGHSH and CDR2 LQKENI. This CDR3 is 16 amino acids long. CDR3 sequence reads: CASSPTGAGTGYEQYF. Written as DNA, the CDR3 is TGTGCCAGCTCACCAACTGGGGCTGGGACAGGGTACGAGCAGTACTTC.

A word on this clone: Within the sample, other DNA sequences also encode this same CDR3. The genes are TRBV7-2 and TRBJ2-3; no firm D call. V shed 0 bases and J shed 3 bases, with 4 bases lying between them. This CDR3 is built from 13 residues. The germline CDR1 and CDR2 sequences are SGHTA and FQGNSA. This chain's CDR3 is CASSLARTDTQYF. CDR3 in DNA: TGTGCCAGCAGCTTAGCGAGGACAGATACGCAGTATTTT.

The chain joins TRBV18 to TRBJ1-5; D unclear. The CDR3 contains 13 residues. Trimming shortened V by 3 bases and J by 3 bases, and 6 bases separated the two germline ends. The germline V gene encodes CDR1 KGHSH and CDR2 LQKENI. CDR3 amino acids: CASSPALNQPQHF. CDR3 sequence (DNA): TGTGCCAGCTCACCGGCTCTCAATCAGCCCCAGCATTTT. The whole variable domain, filled in from reference TRBV18 and TRBJ1-5, reads NAGVMQNPRHLVRRRGQEARLRCSPMKGHSHVYWYRQLPEEGLKFMVYLQKENIIDESGMPKERFSAEFPKEGPSILRIQQVVRGDSAAYFCASSPALNQPQHFGDGTRLSIL.

This sequence joins TRBV5-1 and TRBJ2-7; D may be TRBD1 (6 bases). V was clipped by 0 bases and J by 0 bases, with 10 bases between them. The germline CDR1 and CDR2 sequences are SGHRS and YFSETQ. The CDR3 extends over 15 amino acids. The CDR3 reads CASSLGDTGSYEQYF. DNA of the CDR3: TGCGCCAGCAGCTTGGGGGACACCGGCTCCTACGAGCAGTACTTC.

This clone showed up just a few times. The chain has TRBV9 and TRBJ1-1, with TRBD1 identical over 8 bases. Germline-derived CDR1 and CDR2 are SGDLS and YYNGEE. The trim removed 2 bases at V and 3 bases at J, leaving 6 bases unmatched. This CDR3 spans 15 amino acids. DNA of the CDR3: TGTGCCAGCAGCGTCCGAACGACAGGGGACACTGAAGCTTTCTTT. It encodes CASSVRTTGDTEAFF. The full variable domain, rest sourced from reference TRBV9 and TRBJ1-1, is DSGVTQTPKHLITATGQRVTLRCSPRSGDLSVYWYQQSLDQGLQFLIQYYNGEERAKGNILERFSAQQFPDLHSELNLSSLELGDSALYFCASSVRTTGDTEAFFGQGTRLTVV.

This clone appeared a few times. V is TRBV29-1 and J is TRBJ1-1; D is uncertain. The CDR3 sequence is 13 residues long. Trimming took off 2 bases at V and 1 base at J, with 8 bases between the two ends. CDR1 and CDR2 from the germline V gene are SQVTM and ANQGSEA. The CDR3 here is CSVELTKNTEAFF. Here the CDR3 DNA reads TGCAGCGTTGAACTCACAAAGAACACTGAAGCTTTCTTT.

This clone occurred a few times. The rearrangement joins TRBV9 to TRBJ2-7; D remains unclear. Trimming shortened V by 0 bases and J by 1 base, and 5 bases separated the two germline ends. The CDR3 spans 13 residues. Germline V lookup: CDR1 SGDLS, CDR2 YYNGEE. The CDR3 loop reads CASSVDFSYEQYF. In DNA form, the CDR3 reads TGTGCCAGCAGCGTAGACTTTTCCTACGAGCAGTACTTC. The full variable domain, in which reference TRBV9 and TRBJ2-7 provide the parts outside the CDR3, is DSGVTQTPKHLITATGQRVTLRCSPRSGDLSVYWYQQSLDQGLQFLIQYYNGEERAKGNILERFSAQQFPDLHSELNLSSLELGDSALYFCASSVDFSYEQYFGPGTRLTVT.

The chain uses TRBV29-1 and TRBJ2-5; the match to TRBD2 covers 9 bases. There are 14 residues in the CDR3. J lost 5 bases, V lost 5 bases, and 9 bases had no gene match. Germline-derived CDR1 and CDR2 are SQVTM and ANQGSEA. The CDR3 nucleotides read TGCAGCGTTTCGGGGAGCGGGAGGTGGGAGACCCAGTACTTC. This encodes CSVSGSGRWETQYF.

The V and J genes are TRBV28 and TRBJ2-7; 7 nucleotides line up with TRBD1. CDR3 length equals 14 residues. V shed 9 bases, J shed 6 bases, and the junction held 14 bases outside the gene matches. CDR1 is MDHEN and CDR2 is SYDVKM in the germline V gene. The CDR3 region is CASNSRGILGEQYF. The CDR3 nucleotides are TGTGCCAGTAACTCCAGGGGGATCCTTGGCGAGCAGTACTTC.

The chain is built from TRBV7-3 and TRBJ2-2; D is undetermined. Per germline, CDR1 SGHTA and CDR2 FQGTGA. This CDR3 spans 12 amino acids. V dropped 5 bases and J dropped 3 bases, with 4 bases sitting between them. CDR3 region: CASSPYTGELFF. CDR3 DNA sequence: TGTGCCAGCAGCCCCTACACCGGGGAGCTGTTTTTT.

V usage is TRBV29-1 and J usage is TRBJ1-1, with 7 bases lining up with TRBD1. This CDR3 has 12 amino acids. V lost 2 bases to trimming and J lost 10 bases; unmatched junction nucleotides: 7. Germline V lookup: CDR1 SQVTM, CDR2 ANQGSEA. CDR3 sequence: CSVESTRQGAFF. The CDR3 DNA reads TGCAGCGTTGAAAGTACGAGACAGGGAGCTTTCTTT.

This clone was seen a handful of times. V usage is TRBV13 and J usage is TRBJ2-1; 7 bases map to TRBD2. The CDR3 sequence is 15 residues long. Trimming took 5 bases from V and 6 from J; bases not matched to a gene: 10. The germline V gene has CDR1 PRHDT and CDR2 FYEKMQ (reference sequence). CDR3 region: CASSVSGDGSNEQFF. The CDR3, as DNA: TGTGCCAGCAGCGTGAGCGGGGACGGCAGCAATGAGCAGTTCTTC.

This clone was observed a few times. The chain uses TRBV4-3 and TRBJ1-2; a weak D match, TRBD1 (6 bases). Germline lookup yields CDR1 LGHNA and CDR2 YSLEER. CDR3 length: 15 amino acids. Trimming left V 0 bases short and J 5 bases short, with 13 bases between. The CDR3 nucleotides read TGCGCCAGCAGCCAAGATCGGCAGGGGCAGTATGGCTACACCTTC. This sequence encodes CASSQDRQGQYGYTF.

This clone was picked up a small number of times. The genes are TRBV5-1 and TRBJ2-3, with 8 bases that match TRBD2. Losses at the gene ends were 0 bases for V and 4 bases for J; bases not matched to a gene: 7. The CDR3 covers 16 residues. Germline V CDR1 and CDR2: SGHRS, YFSETQ. CDR3 protein: CASSLDLAGGADTQYF. CDR3 DNA sequence: TGCGCCAGCAGCTTGGATCTAGCGGGTGGGGCAGATACGCAGTATTTT. Full variable domain (remainder filled in from reference TRBV5-1 and TRBJ2-3): KAGVTQTPRYLIKTRGQQVTLSCSPISGHRSVSWYQQTPGQGLQFLFEYFSETQRNKGNFPGRFSGRQFSNSRSEMNVSTLELGDSALYLCASSLDLAGGADTQYFGPGTRLTVL.